This T cell receptor (beta chain) was observed in a study of blood T cell repertoires in COVID-19. On the study more broadly: The study drew acute and convalescent COVID-19 samples from the United States, Italy and Spain. The analysed material was cDNA or gDNA that came from T cells, B-cell-depleted T cells, or PBMCs.

Trimming took off 5 bases at V and 5 bases at J, with 9 bases between the two ends. Germline values: CDR1 DFQATT, CDR2 SNEGSKA (reference sequence). The CDR3 extends over 11 amino acids. Produced via immunoSEQ multiplex PCR; TCRdb's table is partial and in-frame only. Of under 300,000 clones in the sample, around nine tenths were seen once. The TCR sequence derives from a woman in her sixties or seventies with active or convalescent COVID-19. Sequencing input: peripheral blood. The V and J genes are TRBV20-1 and TRBJ1-2; D is unresolved. The CDR3 protein is CSAAEVYGYTF. CDR3 in DNA: TGCAGTGCTGCCGAGGTTTATGGCTACACCTTC.